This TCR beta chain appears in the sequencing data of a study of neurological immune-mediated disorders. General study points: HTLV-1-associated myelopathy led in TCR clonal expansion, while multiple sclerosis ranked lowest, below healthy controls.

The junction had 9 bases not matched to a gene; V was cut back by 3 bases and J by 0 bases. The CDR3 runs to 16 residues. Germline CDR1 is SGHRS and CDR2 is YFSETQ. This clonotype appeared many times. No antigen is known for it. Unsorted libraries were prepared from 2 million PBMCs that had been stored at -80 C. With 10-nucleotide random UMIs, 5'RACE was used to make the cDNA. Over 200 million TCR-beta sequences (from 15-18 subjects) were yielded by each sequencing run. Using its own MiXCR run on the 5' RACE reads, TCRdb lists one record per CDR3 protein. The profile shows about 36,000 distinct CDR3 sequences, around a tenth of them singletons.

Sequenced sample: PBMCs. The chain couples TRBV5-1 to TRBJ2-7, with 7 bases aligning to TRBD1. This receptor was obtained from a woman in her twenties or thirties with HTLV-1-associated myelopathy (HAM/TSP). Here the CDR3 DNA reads TGCGCCAGCAGCTCATGGGGACAGATGAACTCCTACGAGCAGTACTTC. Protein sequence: CASSSWGQMNSYEQYF.